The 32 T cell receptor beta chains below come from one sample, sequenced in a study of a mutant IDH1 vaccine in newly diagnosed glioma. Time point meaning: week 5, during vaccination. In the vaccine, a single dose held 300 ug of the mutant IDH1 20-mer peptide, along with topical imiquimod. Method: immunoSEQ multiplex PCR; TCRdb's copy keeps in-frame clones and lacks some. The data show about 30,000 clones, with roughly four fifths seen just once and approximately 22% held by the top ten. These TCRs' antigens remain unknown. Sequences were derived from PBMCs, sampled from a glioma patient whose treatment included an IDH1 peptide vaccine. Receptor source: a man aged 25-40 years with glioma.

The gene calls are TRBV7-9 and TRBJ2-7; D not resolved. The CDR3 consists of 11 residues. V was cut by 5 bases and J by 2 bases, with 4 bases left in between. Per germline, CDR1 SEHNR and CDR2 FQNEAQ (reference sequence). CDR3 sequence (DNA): TGTGCCAGCAGCGCCCCCTACGAGCAGTACTTC. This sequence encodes CASSAPYEQYF.

This CDR3 is CASSLGSADNEQFF. The CDR3 DNA is TGTGCCAGTAGTCTAGGTTCAGCGGACAATGAGCAGTTCTTC. This chain uses TRBV19 with TRBJ2-1; tentatively, D is TRBD2 (5 bases). With 5 bases removed from V and 5 bases from J, the gap between germline ends came to 13 bases. Germline assignment: CDR1 LNHDA and CDR2 SQIVND (reference sequence). There are 14 residues in the CDR3.

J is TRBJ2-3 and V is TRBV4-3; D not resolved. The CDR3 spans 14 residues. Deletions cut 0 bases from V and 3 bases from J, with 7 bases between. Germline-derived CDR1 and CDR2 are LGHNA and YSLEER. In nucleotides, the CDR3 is TGCGCCAGCAGCCAAGATCAAGCGACAGATACGCAGTATTTT. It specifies CASSQDQATDTQYF.

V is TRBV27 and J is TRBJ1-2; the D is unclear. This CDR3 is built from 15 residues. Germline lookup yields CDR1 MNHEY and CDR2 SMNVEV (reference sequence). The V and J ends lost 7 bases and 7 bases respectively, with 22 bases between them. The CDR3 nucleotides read TGTGCCAGCACCTCTGAGGGTTTAGGGATCAGTGGCTACACCTTC. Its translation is CASTSEGLGISGYTF.

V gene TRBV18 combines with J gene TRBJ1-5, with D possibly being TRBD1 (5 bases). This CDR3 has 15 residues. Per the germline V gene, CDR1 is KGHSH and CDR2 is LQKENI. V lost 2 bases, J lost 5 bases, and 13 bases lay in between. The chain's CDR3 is CASSPYQGEDQPQHF. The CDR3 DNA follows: TGTGCCAGCTCACCATACCAGGGTGAAGATCAGCCCCAGCATTTT.

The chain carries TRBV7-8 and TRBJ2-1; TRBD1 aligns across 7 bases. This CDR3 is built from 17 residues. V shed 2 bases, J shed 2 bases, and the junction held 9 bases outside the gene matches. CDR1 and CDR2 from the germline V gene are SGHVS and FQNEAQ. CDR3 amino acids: CASSLPRQGKAYNEQFF. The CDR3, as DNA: TGTGCCAGCAGCTTACCCCGACAGGGTAAGGCCTACAATGAGCAGTTCTTC.

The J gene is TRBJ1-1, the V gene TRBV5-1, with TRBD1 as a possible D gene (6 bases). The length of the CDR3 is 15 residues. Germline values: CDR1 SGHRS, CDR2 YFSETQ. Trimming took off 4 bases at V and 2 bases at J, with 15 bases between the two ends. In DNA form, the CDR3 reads TGCGCCAGCAGCCTGCCCGGGACATACAACACTGAAGCTTTCTTT. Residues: CASSLPGTYNTEAFF.

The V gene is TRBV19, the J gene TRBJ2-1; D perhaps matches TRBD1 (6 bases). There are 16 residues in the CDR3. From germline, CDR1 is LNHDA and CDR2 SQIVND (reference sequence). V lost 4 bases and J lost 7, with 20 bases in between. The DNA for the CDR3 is TGTGCCAGTAGTAGGCCTTTGGCACAGGGTGTAAATGAGCAGTTCTTC. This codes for CASSRPLAQGVNEQFF.

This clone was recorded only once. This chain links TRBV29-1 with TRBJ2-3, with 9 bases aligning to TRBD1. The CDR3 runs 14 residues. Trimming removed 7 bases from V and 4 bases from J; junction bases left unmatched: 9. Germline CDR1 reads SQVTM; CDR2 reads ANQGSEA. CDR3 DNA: TGCAGCGCCCGGGACAGGGACGTTCCAGATACGCAGTATTTT. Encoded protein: CSARDRDVPDTQYF.

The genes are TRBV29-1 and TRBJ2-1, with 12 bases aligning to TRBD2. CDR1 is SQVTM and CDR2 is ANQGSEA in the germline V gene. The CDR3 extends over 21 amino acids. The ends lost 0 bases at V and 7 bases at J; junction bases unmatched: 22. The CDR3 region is CSVEEWAIGASGRARRNEQFF. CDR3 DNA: TGCAGCGTTGAAGAATGGGCAATTGGTGCTAGCGGGAGGGCAAGGCGGAATGAGCAGTTCTTC.

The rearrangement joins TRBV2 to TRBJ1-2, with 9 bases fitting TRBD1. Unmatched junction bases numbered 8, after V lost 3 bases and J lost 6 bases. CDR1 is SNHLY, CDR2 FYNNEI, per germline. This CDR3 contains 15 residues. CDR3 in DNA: TGTGCCAGCAGTGACCCCCCGGGACAGGGTGATGGCTACACCTTC. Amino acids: CASSDPPGQGDGYTF.

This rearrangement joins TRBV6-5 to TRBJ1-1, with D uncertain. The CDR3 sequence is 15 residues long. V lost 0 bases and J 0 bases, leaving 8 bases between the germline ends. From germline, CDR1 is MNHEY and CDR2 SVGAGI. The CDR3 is CASSYSTELNTEAFF. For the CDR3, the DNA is TGTGCCAGCAGTTACTCAACCGAGTTGAACACTGAAGCTTTCTTT.

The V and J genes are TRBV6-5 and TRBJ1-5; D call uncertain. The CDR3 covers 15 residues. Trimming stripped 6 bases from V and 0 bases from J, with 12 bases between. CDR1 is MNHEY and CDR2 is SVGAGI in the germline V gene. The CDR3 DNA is TGTGCCAGCAGCCCATTTATCAATAGCAATCAGCCCCAGCATTTT. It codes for CASSPFINSNQPQHF.

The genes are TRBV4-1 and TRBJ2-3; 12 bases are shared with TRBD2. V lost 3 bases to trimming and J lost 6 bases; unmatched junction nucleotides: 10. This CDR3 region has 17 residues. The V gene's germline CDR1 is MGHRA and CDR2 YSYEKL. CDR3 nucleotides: TGCGCCAGCAGCCAGGAGACTAGCGGGGGCGAGGCGGATACGCAGTATTTT. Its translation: CASSQETSGGEADTQYF.

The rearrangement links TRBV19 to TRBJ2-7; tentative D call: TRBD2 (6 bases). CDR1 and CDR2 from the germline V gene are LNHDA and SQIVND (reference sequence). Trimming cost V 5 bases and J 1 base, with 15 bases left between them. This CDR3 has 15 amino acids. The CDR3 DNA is TGTGCCAGTAGTTTTCGACTGGAGGGGTCCTACGAGCAGTACTTC. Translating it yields CASSFRLEGSYEQYF.

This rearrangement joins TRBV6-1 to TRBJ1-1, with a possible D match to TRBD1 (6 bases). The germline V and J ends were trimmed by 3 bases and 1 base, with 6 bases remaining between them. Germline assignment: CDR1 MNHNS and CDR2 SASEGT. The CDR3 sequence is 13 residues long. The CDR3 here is CASSDRGNTEAFF. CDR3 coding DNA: TGTGCCAGCAGTGACAGGGGGAACACTGAAGCTTTCTTT.

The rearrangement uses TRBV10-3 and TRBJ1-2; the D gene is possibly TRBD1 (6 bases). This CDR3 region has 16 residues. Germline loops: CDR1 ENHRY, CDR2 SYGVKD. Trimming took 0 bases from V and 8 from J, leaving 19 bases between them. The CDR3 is CAISESGDTLVSGYTF. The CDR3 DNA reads TGTGCCATCAGTGAGTCGGGGGACACCTTAGTTTCCGGCTACACCTTC.

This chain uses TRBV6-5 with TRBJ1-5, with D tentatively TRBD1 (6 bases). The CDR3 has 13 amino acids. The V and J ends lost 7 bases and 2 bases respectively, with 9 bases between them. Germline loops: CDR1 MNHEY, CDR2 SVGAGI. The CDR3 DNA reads TGTGCCAGCAAACAGGGAGGCAATCAGCCCCAGCATTTT. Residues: CASKQGGNQPQHF.

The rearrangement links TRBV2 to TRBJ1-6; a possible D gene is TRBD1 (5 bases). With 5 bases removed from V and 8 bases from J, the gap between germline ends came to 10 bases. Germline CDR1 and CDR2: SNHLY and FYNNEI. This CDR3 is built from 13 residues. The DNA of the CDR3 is TGTGCCAGCAGTCCAGGGCGAGATTCACCCCTCCACTTT. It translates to CASSPGRDSPLHF.

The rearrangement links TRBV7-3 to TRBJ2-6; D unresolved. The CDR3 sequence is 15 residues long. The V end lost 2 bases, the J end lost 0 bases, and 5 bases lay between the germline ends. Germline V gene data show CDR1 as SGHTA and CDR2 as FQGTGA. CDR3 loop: CASSLGHSGANVLTF. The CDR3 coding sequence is TGTGCCAGCAGCTTAGGTCACTCTGGGGCCAACGTCCTGACTTTC.

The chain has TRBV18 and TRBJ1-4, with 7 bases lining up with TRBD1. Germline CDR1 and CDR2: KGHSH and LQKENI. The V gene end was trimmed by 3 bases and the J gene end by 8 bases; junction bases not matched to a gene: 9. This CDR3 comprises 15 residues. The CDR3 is CASSPSQGNGEKLFF. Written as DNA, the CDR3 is TGTGCCAGCTCACCCTCACAGGGGAACGGGGAAAAACTGTTTTTT.

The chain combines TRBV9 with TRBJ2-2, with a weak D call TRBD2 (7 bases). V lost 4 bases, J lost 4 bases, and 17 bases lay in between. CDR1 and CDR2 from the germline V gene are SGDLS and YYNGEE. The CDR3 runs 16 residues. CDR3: CASSPGVGGPTGELFF. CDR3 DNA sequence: TGTGCCAGCAGCCCCGGTGTGGGGGGGCCCACCGGGGAGCTGTTTTTT.

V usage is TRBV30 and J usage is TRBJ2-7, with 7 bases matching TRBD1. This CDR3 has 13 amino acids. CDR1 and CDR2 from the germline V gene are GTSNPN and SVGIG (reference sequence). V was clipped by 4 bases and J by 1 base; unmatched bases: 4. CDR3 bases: TGTGCCTGGACTCGGGACAGATCCTACGAGCAGTACTTC. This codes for CAWTRDRSYEQYF.

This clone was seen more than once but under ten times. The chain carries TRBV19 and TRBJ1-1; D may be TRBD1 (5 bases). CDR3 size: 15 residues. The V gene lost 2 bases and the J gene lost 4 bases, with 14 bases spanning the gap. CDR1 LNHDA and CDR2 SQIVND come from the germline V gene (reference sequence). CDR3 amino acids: CASSITGRRGTEAFF. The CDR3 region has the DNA TGTGCCAGTAGTATAACAGGACGTCGGGGCACTGAAGCTTTCTTT.

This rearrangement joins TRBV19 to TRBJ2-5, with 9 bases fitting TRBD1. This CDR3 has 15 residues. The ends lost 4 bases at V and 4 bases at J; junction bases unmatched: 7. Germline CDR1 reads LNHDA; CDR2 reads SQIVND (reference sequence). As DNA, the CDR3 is TGTGCCAGTAGTACGCAATACAGGGGGCTAGAGACCCAGTACTTC. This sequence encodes CASSTQYRGLETQYF.

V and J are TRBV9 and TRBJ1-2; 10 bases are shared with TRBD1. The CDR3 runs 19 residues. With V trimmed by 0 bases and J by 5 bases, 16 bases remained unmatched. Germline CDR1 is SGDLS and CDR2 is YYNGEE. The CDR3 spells CASSVGVRDRGATKYGYTF. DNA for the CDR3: TGTGCCAGCAGCGTAGGGGTCCGGGACAGGGGCGCGACGAAGTATGGCTACACCTTC.

CDR3 loop: CASSVGGSGANVLTF. CDR3 DNA sequence: TGTGCCAGCAGCGTAGGGGGCTCTGGGGCCAACGTCCTGACTTTC. The V gene is TRBV9, the J gene TRBJ2-6; D not resolved. Germline lookup yields CDR1 SGDLS and CDR2 YYNGEE. V lost 0 bases to trimming and J lost 0 bases, with 4 bases between them. This CDR3 contains 15 residues.

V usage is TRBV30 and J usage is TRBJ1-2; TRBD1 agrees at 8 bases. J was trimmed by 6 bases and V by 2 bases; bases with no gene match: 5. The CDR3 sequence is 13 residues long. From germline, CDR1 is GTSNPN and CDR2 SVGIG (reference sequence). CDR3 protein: CAWSPTGGHGYTF. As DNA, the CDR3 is TGTGCCTGGAGTCCTACAGGGGGACATGGCTACACCTTC.

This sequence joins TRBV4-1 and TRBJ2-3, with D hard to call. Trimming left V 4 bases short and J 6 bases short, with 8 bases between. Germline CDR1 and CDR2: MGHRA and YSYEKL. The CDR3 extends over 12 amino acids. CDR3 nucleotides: TGCGCCAGCAGCCGACTGCCGGATACGCAGTATTTT. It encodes CASSRLPDTQYF.

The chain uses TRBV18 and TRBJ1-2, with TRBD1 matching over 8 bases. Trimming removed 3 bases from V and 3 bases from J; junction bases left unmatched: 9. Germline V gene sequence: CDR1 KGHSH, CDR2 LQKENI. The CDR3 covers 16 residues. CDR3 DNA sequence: TGTGCCAGCTCACCCCGGACAGGGAAGAATCACTATGGCTACACCTTC. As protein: CASSPRTGKNHYGYTF.

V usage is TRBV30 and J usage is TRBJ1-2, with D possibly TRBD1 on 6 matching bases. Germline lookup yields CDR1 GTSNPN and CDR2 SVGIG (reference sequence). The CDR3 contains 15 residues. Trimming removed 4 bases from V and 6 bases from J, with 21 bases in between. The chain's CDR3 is CAWKQPYRDLDGYTF. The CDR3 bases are TGTGCCTGGAAACAACCTTACAGGGATTTAGATGGCTACACCTTC. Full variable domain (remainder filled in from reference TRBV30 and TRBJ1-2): SQTIHQWPATLVQPVGSPLSLECTVEGTSNPNLYWYRQAAGRGLQLLFYSVGIGQISSEVPQNLSASRPQDRQFILSSKKLLLSDSGFYLCAWKQPYRDLDGYTFGSGTRLTVV.

The CDR3 here is CASSQEPGLEANYGYTF. The CDR3, as DNA: TGCGCCAGCAGCCAAGAGCCTGGACTCGAGGCTAACTATGGCTACACCTTC. This chain connects TRBV4-3 to TRBJ1-2; D call uncertain. The V and J ends lost 0 bases and 0 bases respectively, with 14 bases between them. The germline V gene encodes CDR1 LGHNA and CDR2 YSLEER. This CDR3 is 17 amino acids long.